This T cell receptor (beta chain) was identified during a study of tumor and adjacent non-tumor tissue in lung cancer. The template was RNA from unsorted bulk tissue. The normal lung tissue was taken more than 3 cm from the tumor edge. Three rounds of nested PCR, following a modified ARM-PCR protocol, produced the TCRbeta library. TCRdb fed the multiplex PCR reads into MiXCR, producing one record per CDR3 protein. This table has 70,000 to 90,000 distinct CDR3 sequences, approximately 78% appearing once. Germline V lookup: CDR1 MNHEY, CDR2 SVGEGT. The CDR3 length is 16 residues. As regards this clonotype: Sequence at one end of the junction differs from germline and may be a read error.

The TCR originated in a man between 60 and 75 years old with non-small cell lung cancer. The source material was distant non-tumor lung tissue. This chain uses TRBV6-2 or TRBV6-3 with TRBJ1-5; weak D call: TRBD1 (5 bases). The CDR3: CASRRHGQSGNQPHHF. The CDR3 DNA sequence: TGTGCCAGCAGGCGACATGGACAAAGTGGGAATCAGCCCCATCATTTT.